This T cell receptor (beta chain) was identified in a study of graft-versus-host responses after intestinal transplantation (dated by TCRdb to the early 2020s). Describing the broader study: Multivisceral, liver-intestinal, or isolated intestinal transplants were received by the recipients. Every recipient was given anti-thymocyte globulin induction, then maintenance tacrolimus and steroids for 3 to 4 years. Bulk TCR-beta CDR3 sequencing was used to track graft-versus-host and host-versus-graft alloreactive T cell clones in the graft, circulation and bone marrow after intestinal transplantation. To identify alloreactive clones, pre-transplant mixed lymphocyte reaction products were sequenced and then compared with unstimulated pre-transplant donor and recipient T cells. The cohort enrolled approximately 24 intestinal transplant recipients, one of whom was a retransplant, and a few patients without pretransplant specimens were excluded. Donor T cell macrochimerism was defined as a peak of at least 4% donor T cells among recipient peripheral blood mononuclear cells. Rather than going through the commercial service, samples from three later patients were sequenced in-house on an Illumina MiSeq and processed with MiXCR. Study-level results and caveats: GvH clones turned up in recipient bone marrow, with some appearing earlier in ileal mucosa or blood, a pattern consistent with an intestinal mucosal origin. High GvH to HvG T cell clonal ratios were observed in the allografts of patients with donor T cell macrochimerism. Early after transplant, peak levels of circulating GvH clones were found to be associated with declines in HvG clones. Conclusions were limited by the relatively low number and heterogeneity of intestinal transplant patients.

The intended sense of this specimen's time point label: cells obtained before transplantation from donor or recipient. CD3+CD4+ and CD3+CD8+ populations were FACS-sorted from unstimulated pre-transplant donor and recipient cells taken from spleen or lymph nodes. The library relied on the immunoSEQ multiplex PCR assay. For most patients, genomic DNA was isolated with the Qiagen DNeasy Blood and Tissue Kit and shipped frozen to Adaptive Biotechnologies for TCR sequencing. For most patients, high-throughput TCR-beta CDR3 sequencing of genomic DNA was performed by Adaptive Biotechnologies. In the source study's methods: TCR sequencing data for around 19 patients were retrieved from Adaptive's ImmunoSEQ software; three other patients were processed with MiXCR and VDJtools. To correct CD4 versus CD8 sorting errors, sequences present in both subsets at a frequency ratio below 5:1 were removed. Because the origin of CDR3 nucleotide sequences shared between donor and recipient could not be assigned, those sequences were removed. Alloreactive clones required at least 2-fold expansion over unstimulated cells and minimum CFSE-low frequency of 0.002% (template counts) or 0.001% (read counts). A clone was considered mappable if detected in the sequenced pre-transplant spleen, lymph node, or MLR CFSE-low populations of the donor or recipient. The cumulative frequency of alloreactive clones was calculated as a percentage of all sequences, weighted by copy number. This immuneACCESS table, as held by TCRdb, lists in-frame sequences with V and J called but not all clones. Of the missing ones, under half trace to an unresolved V gene in checked studies; the others have no known cause. V and J calls plus clone size are reproduced from that table; the DNA served to infer D and trimming. This sample comprises some 80,000 clones, about 91% of them detected only once. The biggest ten clones account for 7.6% of the sample.

Note on this clone: The antigen it binds to is not known. Within one base of it there is no much larger clone, and no base qualities were kept.

Trimming removed 7 bases from V and 4 bases from J; the gene matches leave 14 bases unexplained. CDR1 and CDR2 are read off the germline V gene as SGHTA and FQGNSA. Its CDR3 holds 16 amino acids, cysteine through phenylalanine. Kept here is only the CDR3 DNA, which spans 48 bases and is read in frame from base 1. The clonotype was recovered from a human donor who was the organ donor for an intestinal transplant. The sequence joins TRBV7-2 to TRBJ1-2, with 8 bases in between that match TRBD1. Sequenced material: unstimulated CD8+ T cells sorted from spleen or lymph node cells, taken before transplant. DNA sequence: TGTGCCAGCATCCCCTCGTCAGGGGGCGCTTTCTATGGCTACACCTTC. It translates as CASIPSSGGAFYGYTF.